This TCR beta chain was captured in a study of glioma-infiltrating T cells after dendritic cell vaccination. Turning to the study itself: Treatment, given 2003 to 2012, was autologous tumor lysate-pulsed dendritic cell vaccination. Patients received three intradermal dendritic cell vaccine injections at biweekly intervals.

Assay used: immunoSEQ multiplex PCR; TCRdb lists only in-frame clones, some missing. The sample lists fewer than 40,000 clones, 90% occurring once. This receptor was taken from a human donor with glioblastoma. This material consisted of blood, taken before dendritic cell vaccination.

This CDR3 is CASSRQTGTGLSGELFF. The CDR3 DNA sequence: TGTGCCAGCAGCCGCCAAACCGGGACAGGGCTCTCCGGGGAGCTGTTTTTT. This chain links TRBV7-2 with TRBJ2-2; 9 bases agree with TRBD1. The germline V gene has CDR1 SGHTA and CDR2 FQGNSA. CDR3 size: 17 residues. The J segment lost 6 bases and the V segment lost 5 bases, leaving 13 bases of the junction unmatched.